This TCR beta chain originates from a study of cytotoxic CD8 clonotypes in ibrutinib-treated CLL. As for the study in general: The response samples were taken once patients had been treated for a median of about 12 months, range 6 to 36.

Notes on this clone: A read error may account for a junction end that differs from germline.

This CDR3 region has 13 residues. Germline V gene sequence: CDR1 SGHTA, CDR2 FQGNSA. The repertoire was sequenced with immunoSEQ multiplex PCR; TCRdb's copy has only in-frame clones and lacks some. Counted here are 200,000 to 250,000 clones, 75% to 85% occurring once; the ten biggest clones make up approximately 10%. The clonotype comes from a human donor with chronic lymphocytic leukemia. The specimen was PBMCs, collected after 12 months of ibrutinib treatment. The chain uses TRBV7-2 and TRBJ2-1; D remains unclear. DNA of the CDR3: TGTGCCAGCAGCCCTGCGGCCTACAGTGAGCAGTTCTTC. The encoded protein is CASSPAAYSEQFF.